This TCR beta chain is from a study of monozygotic twins with inflammatory bowel disease. Both the TCRalpha cDNA and the TCRbeta cDNA were taken through two nested PCRs, lasting about 17 and 10 cycles. From the 5' RACE reads, TCRdb lists one entry per CDR3 protein and no DNA. The sample yields 95,000 to 110,000 distinct CDR3 sequences, of which the top ten take up approximately 2%. With no T cell sorting beforehand, total RNA was isolated from whole blood. Findings and caveats of the study: Possibly because of limited power, concordant and discordant twins showed no difference in repertoire similarity. Repertoires of patients may have been made more variable by differing immunosuppressive treatments.

Per germline, CDR1 SGHTA and CDR2 FQGNSA. The CDR3 sequence is 15 residues long. Worth noting for this clonotype: Its target is unknown.

The source of this sequence is a human donor with ulcerative colitis or Crohn's disease, or a healthy co-twin of an affected twin (not recorded which). The V call is TRBV7-2, the J call TRBJ2-5; there is no DNA to check the TCRdb D call of TRBD1. The sample comprised blood. The chain's CDR3 is CASSRADRERETQYF.